The 31 T cell receptor beta chains presented below share a single source sample, sequenced in a study of blood T cell repertoires in COVID-19. Libraries were prepared by immunoSEQ multiplex PCR; TCRdb keeps only in-frame clonotypes and omits some of them. Among 65,000 to 80,000 clones, roughly nine tenths were seen once, and the ten largest hold approximately 9%. Material: peripheral blood. The receptors come from a human donor in a cohort sampled during active COVID-19.

The V and J genes are TRBV24-1 and TRBJ2-3; D uncertain. CDR1 and CDR2 from the germline V gene are KGHDR and SFDVKD. V was cut by 4 bases and J by 2 bases, with 15 bases left in between. The CDR3 totals 16 residues. CDR3 sequence (DNA): TGTGCCACCAGTGACCTTCGACTGTCTTCCACAGATACGCAGTATTTT. Protein sequence: CATSDLRLSSTDTQYF.

The chain recombines TRBV10-3 with TRBJ2-1, with TRBD1 identical over 8 bases. Germline V lookup: CDR1 ENHRY, CDR2 SYGVKD. CDR3 length equals 15 residues. V dropped 5 bases and J dropped 7; count of bases not matched to a gene: 10. The CDR3 DNA follows: TGTGCCATCAGTTTTACCGGGACAGGACGAAATGAGCAGTTCTTC. Protein: CAISFTGTGRNEQFF.

The rearrangement links TRBV7-9 to TRBJ2-7, with TRBD2 as a possible D gene (5 bases). CDR1 is SEHNR, CDR2 FQNEAQ, per germline (reference sequence). Trimming took 1 base from V and 7 from J, leaving 11 bases between them. The CDR3 contains 13 residues. In DNA, the CDR3 is TGTGCCAGCAGCTTAGATCTCGGAGGAGAGCAGTACTTC. Encoded protein: CASSLDLGGEQYF. The complete variable domain, with remaining parts taken from reference TRBV7-9 and TRBJ2-7, reads DTGVSQNPRHKITKRGQNVTFRCDPISEHNRLYWYRQTLGQGPEFLTYFQNEAQLEKSRLLSDRFSAERPKGSFSTLEIQRTEQGDSAMYLCASSLDLGGEQYFGPGTRLTVT.

The gene calls are TRBV19 and TRBJ1-5; tentatively, D is TRBD1 (5 bases). Germline V lookup: CDR1 LNHDA, CDR2 SQIVND (reference sequence). The CDR3 is 16 amino acids. Between the trimmed V and J ends, which lost 2 bases and 6 bases, there was a span of 17 bases. The CDR3 loop reads CASSIHPRAARQPQHF. In nucleotides, the CDR3 is TGTGCCAGTAGTATACACCCCAGGGCAGCTCGTCAGCCCCAGCATTTT.

The chain combines TRBV18 with TRBJ1-2; no reliable D call. From germline, CDR1 is KGHSH and CDR2 LQKENI. V was cut by 1 base and J by 1 base, with 10 bases left in between. The CDR3 sequence is 15 residues long. The CDR3 region is CASSPREEFNYGYTF. DNA for the CDR3: TGTGCCAGCTCACCACGAGAGGAATTTAACTATGGCTACACCTTC.

This chain uses TRBV28 with TRBJ1-5, with TRBD1 identical over 8 bases. Germline assignment: CDR1 MDHEN and CDR2 SYDVKM. V was pared by 6 bases and J by 7 bases, with 11 bases of the junction left unmatched. The CDR3 has 15 residues. CDR3 nucleotides: TGTGCCAGCAGCACCGACAGGGGCGCGGTCCAGCCCCAGCATTTT. Amino acid sequence: CASSTDRGAVQPQHF.

The V call is TRBV7-9, the J call TRBJ2-1; 12 bases fit TRBD2. This CDR3 is 16 amino acids long. J was trimmed by 8 bases and V by 3 bases; bases with no gene match: 8. Germline assignment: CDR1 SEHNR and CDR2 FQNEAQ (reference sequence). CDR3 residues: CASSLLAGGPGDEQFF. The CDR3 nucleotides read TGTGCCAGCAGCTTGCTAGCGGGAGGGCCTGGGGATGAGCAGTTCTTC.

The chain uses TRBV6-5 and TRBJ2-3, with 7 bases aligning to TRBD2. The ends lost 7 bases at V and 9 bases at J; junction bases unmatched: 4. CDR3 size: 11 residues. Germline loops: CDR1 MNHEY, CDR2 SVGAGI. This CDR3 reads CASTGAGTQYF. The CDR3 DNA follows: TGTGCCAGCACAGGAGCGGGAACGCAGTATTTT.

The chain couples TRBV6-1 to TRBJ2-7; 13 bases align to TRBD2. The germline V gene encodes CDR1 MNHNS and CDR2 SASEGT. This CDR3 contains 16 residues. Trimming took 4 bases from V and 4 from J; bases not matched to a gene: 7. The CDR3 DNA reads TGTGCCAGCAGTGGGAGGACTAGCGGGAGTACGTACGAGCAGTACTTC. Protein product: CASSGRTSGSTYEQYF.

The CDR3 DNA sequence: TGTGCCAGCAGCGAGGACAGGGGGCCAGGGGCCAACGTCCTGACTTTC. Its protein is CASSEDRGPGANVLTF. The chain joins TRBV13 to TRBJ2-6, with 11 bases fitting TRBD1. V lost 5 bases to trimming and J lost 4 bases; unmatched junction nucleotides: 4. CDR1 PRHDT and CDR2 FYEKMQ come from the germline V gene (reference sequence). This CDR3 has 16 residues.

This sequence joins TRBV19 and TRBJ2-5, with 9 bases aligning to TRBD1. V lost 9 bases to trimming and J lost 0 bases; unmatched junction nucleotides: 11. This CDR3 contains 16 residues. CDR1 is LNHDA and CDR2 is SQIVND in the germline V gene (reference sequence). CDR3: CASQRTGTGHQETQYF. The CDR3 DNA follows: TGTGCCAGCCAGAGGACCGGGACAGGGCACCAAGAGACCCAGTACTTC.

The chain recombines TRBV5-1 with TRBJ1-2; maybe TRBD1 (5 bases). Trimming shortened V by 4 bases and J by 7 bases, and 20 bases separated the two germline ends. The CDR3 covers 15 residues. Germline CDR1 reads SGHRS; CDR2 reads YFSETQ. DNA for the CDR3: TGCGCCAGCAGCCCCGCCACACAGACAGCTAGTGGCTACACCTTC. It is translated as CASSPATQTASGYTF.

The chain links TRBV27 to TRBJ2-3; 10 nucleotides agree with TRBD2. The V gene end was trimmed by 5 bases and the J gene end by 5 bases; junction bases not matched to a gene: 4. Germline values: CDR1 MNHEY, CDR2 SMNVEV (reference sequence). The CDR3 is 14 residues long. DNA for the CDR3: TGTGCCAGCAGTCTAGCGGGAGAAGGAGATACGCAGTATTTT. It codes for CASSLAGEGDTQYF.

The rearrangement uses TRBV9 and TRBJ2-4; 8 positions agree with TRBD2. The CDR3 sequence is 17 residues long. CDR1 SGDLS and CDR2 YYNGEE come from the germline V gene. The J segment lost 0 bases and the V segment lost 0 bases, leaving 5 bases of the junction unmatched. CDR3 bases: TGTGCCAGCAGCGTAGAGGCGGGGGGAATAGCCAAAAACATTCAGTACTTC. Its protein product is CASSVEAGGIAKNIQYF.

Only one count was recorded for this clone. The chain joins TRBV5-5 to TRBJ2-7; TRBD2 aligns across 13 bases. Trimming at V came to 2 bases and at J to 7 bases, leaving 15 bases not matched to a gene. Germline CDR1 reads SGHKS; CDR2 reads YYEKEE (reference sequence). The CDR3 runs 18 residues. In nucleotides, the CDR3 is TGTGCCAGCAGCTTCAGACTAGCGGGAGGCGGTTTGTCGGGGGAGCAGTACTTC. Its translation: CASSFRLAGGGLSGEQYF.

This sequence joins TRBV4-1 and TRBJ1-5; no firm D call. The V and J ends lost 0 bases and 4 bases respectively, with 10 bases between them. The germline V gene has CDR1 MGHRA and CDR2 YSYEKL. CDR3 length: 15 amino acids. DNA for the CDR3: TGCGCCAGCAGCCAAGATACCGCTCTAAATCAGCCCCAGCATTTT. Translating gives CASSQDTALNQPQHF.

V is TRBV7-2 and J is TRBJ2-3; 11 nucleotides match TRBD2. Germline lookup yields CDR1 SGHTA and CDR2 FQGNSA. The CDR3 sequence is 16 residues long. Trimming removed 1 base from V and 5 bases from J; junction bases left unmatched: 5. In DNA, the CDR3 is TGTGCCAGCAGCTTAGGGGGGCTAGCGGGAGGAGATACGCAGTATTTT. This encodes CASSLGGLAGGDTQYF. The complete variable domain, with remaining parts taken from reference TRBV7-2 and TRBJ2-3, reads GAGVSQSPSNKVTEKGKDVELRCDPISGHTALYWYRQSLGQGLEFLIYFQGNSAPDKSGLPSDRFSAERTGGSVSTLTIQRTQQEDSAVYLCASSLGGLAGGDTQYFGPGTRLTVL.

The chain is built from TRBV9 and TRBJ2-5; possible D gene TRBD1, 6 bases. V was cut by 3 bases and J by 5 bases, with 14 bases left in between. Per germline, CDR1 SGDLS and CDR2 YYNGEE. This CDR3 is 14 amino acids long. CDR3 sequence (DNA): TGTGCCAGCAGCGACACCGACAGGTTCGAGACCCAGTACTTC. Translated, it gives CASSDTDRFETQYF.

The chain combines TRBV18 with TRBJ1-6, with 9 bases aligning to TRBD1. This CDR3 region has 15 residues. Germline lookup yields CDR1 KGHSH and CDR2 LQKENI. Germline trimming cut 4 bases from V and 9 bases from J; bases unmatched to any gene: 7. CDR3 sequence reads: CASSQSGTGSSPLHF. CDR3 sequence (DNA): TGTGCCAGCTCACAGTCTGGGACAGGGTCTTCACCCCTCCACTTT. The variable domain in full, completed from reference TRBV18 and TRBJ1-6, reads NAGVMQNPRHLVRRRGQEARLRCSPMKGHSHVYWYRQLPEEGLKFMVYLQKENIIDESGMPKERFSAEFPKEGPSILRIQQVVRGDSAAYFCASSQSGTGSSPLHFGNGTRLTVT.

The J gene is TRBJ2-7, the V gene TRBV6-5, with D tentatively TRBD1 (6 bases). V lost 5 bases, J lost 2 bases, and 13 bases lay in between. The CDR3 length is 14 residues. CDR1 is MNHEY, CDR2 SVGAGI, per germline. CDR3 sequence: CASSQDSVAYEQYF. The DNA of the CDR3 is TGTGCCAGCAGTCAGGACAGCGTCGCCTACGAGCAGTACTTC.

V gene TRBV5-4 combines with J gene TRBJ1-6; D not certain. Trimming stripped 0 bases from V and 9 bases from J, with 10 bases between. The CDR3 runs 14 residues. Germline V gene sequence: CDR1 SGHNT, CDR2 YYREEE (reference sequence). CDR3 protein: CASSLGQGSSPLHF. The CDR3 bases are TGTGCCAGCAGCTTGGGACAAGGGAGTTCACCCCTCCACTTT.

This clone was seen only once. J is TRBJ1-4 and V is TRBV29-1; D might be TRBD1 (6 bases). Trimming removed 6 bases at V and 3 bases at J, with 17 bases between. The germline V gene has CDR1 SQVTM and CDR2 ANQGSEA. CDR3 length equals 15 residues. CDR3 nucleotides: TGCAGCGTCTATAGATCAGGGGACCCTAATGAAAAACTGTTTTTT. Amino acid sequence: CSVYRSGDPNEKLFF.

This clone was picked up a small number of times. The chain joins TRBV27 to TRBJ2-5; the match to TRBD2 covers 13 bases. The CDR3 is made up of 18 amino acids. The trim removed 1 base at V and 5 bases at J, leaving 10 bases unmatched. CDR1 is MNHEY and CDR2 is SMNVEV in the germline V gene (reference sequence). The DNA for the CDR3 is TGTGCCAGCAGTTTATTTTCCCCACTAGCGGGAGGGCCCGAGACCCAGTACTTC. This codes for CASSLFSPLAGGPETQYF.

The chain links TRBV30 to TRBJ2-7; 12 nucleotides line up with TRBD2. J was trimmed by 5 bases and V by 3 bases; bases with no gene match: 14. CDR1 and CDR2 (germline): GTSNPN, SVGIG (reference sequence). This CDR3 comprises 17 residues. CDR3 residues: CAWSDYVLTSGRDEQYF. The CDR3 DNA reads TGTGCCTGGAGCGATTACGTCCTGACTAGCGGGAGAGACGAGCAGTACTTC.

This chain uses TRBV4-3 with TRBJ2-7; maybe TRBD1 (5 bases). The CDR3 runs 15 residues. V shed 4 bases and J shed 2 bases, with 15 bases lying between them. Per the germline V gene, CDR1 is LGHNA and CDR2 is YSLEER. CDR3 sequence reads: CASSPTWRQTYEQYF. CDR3 DNA sequence: TGCGCCAGCAGCCCGACCTGGAGACAGACCTACGAGCAGTACTTC.

The V and J genes are TRBV27 and TRBJ1-4, with unresolved D. Germline lookup yields CDR1 MNHEY and CDR2 SMNVEV (reference sequence). The CDR3 runs to 13 residues. Trimming left V 1 base short and J 4 bases short, with 4 bases between. The DNA for the CDR3 is TGTGCCAGCAGTTTATATCGTAATGAAAAACTGTTTTTT. Translating gives CASSLYRNEKLFF.

The genes are TRBV6-2 or TRBV6-3 and TRBJ2-7, with TRBD1 matching over 7 bases. The CDR3 is made up of 13 amino acids. The ends lost 5 bases at V and 6 bases at J; junction bases unmatched: 7. Germline V gene lookup returns CDR1 MNHEY and CDR2 SVGEGT. In DNA form, the CDR3 reads TGTGCCAGCAGTCGACAGGGAGCTGGCGAGCAGTACTTC. It specifies CASSRQGAGEQYF.

The CDR3 reads CASSEVGGAWEEKLFF. The DNA for the CDR3 is TGTGCCAGCAGTGAAGTGGGAGGGGCGTGGGAGGAAAAACTGTTTTTT. This sequence joins TRBV6-1 and TRBJ1-4; D possibly corresponds to TRBD1 (5 bases). This CDR3 contains 16 residues. Trimming took 1 base from V and 8 from J, leaving 17 bases between them. CDR1 MNHNS and CDR2 SASEGT come from the germline V gene.

This clone was found once. CDR3 residues: CASSPWTGTYEQYF. The DNA of the CDR3 is TGTGCCAGTAGTCCCTGGACAGGGACCTACGAGCAGTACTTC. The J gene is TRBJ2-7, the V gene TRBV19; 8 nucleotides agree with TRBD1. With 5 bases clipped from V and 2 bases from J, the junction kept 5 bases outside the gene matches. Germline V gives CDR1 LNHDA, CDR2 SQIVND (reference sequence). The CDR3 covers 14 residues.

This clone was recorded only once. The chain combines TRBV9 with TRBJ2-2; 7 bases map to TRBD2. The CDR3 length is 16 residues. The junction had 11 bases not matched to a gene; V was cut back by 4 bases and J by 5 bases. The germline gives CDR1 SGDLS, CDR2 YYNGEE. CDR3 region: CASSPSGRTPTGELFF. CDR3 bases: TGTGCCAGCAGCCCTAGCGGAAGGACTCCAACCGGGGAGCTGTTTTTT.

The rearrangement links TRBV19 to TRBJ1-1, with D tentatively TRBD1 (6 bases). The CDR3 loop spans 16 amino acids. Trimming pared 5 bases from V and 1 base from J, leaving 17 bases between. CDR1 is LNHDA, CDR2 SQIVND, per germline (reference sequence). The CDR3 spells CASSPRTGSGNTEAFF. The CDR3 nucleotides read TGTGCCAGTAGTCCTAGAACAGGGTCCGGGAACACTGAAGCTTTCTTT.